The T cell receptor (beta chain) under discussion was sequenced for a study of cytomegalovirus exposure and HLA in healthy donors. Each donor's status was that of a healthy bone marrow donor. Study results and limitations: In vitro testing confirmed a few CMV-associated chains as specific for CMV antigens.

Germline CDR1 reads SGHTA; CDR2 reads FQGNSA. The CDR3 sequence is 14 residues long. Trimming at V came to 3 bases and at J to 1 base, leaving 0 bases not matched to a gene. 13 Jbeta primers and 60 Vbeta primers were used for the PCR. This table comes from immunoSEQ multiplex PCR, and its TCRdb copy is limited to in-frame clones, with some not included. The sample records roughly 86,000 clones, roughly 73% being singletons. Points on this clone: The antigen remains unidentified.

The V and J genes are TRBV7-2 and TRBJ2-3, with 8 bases aligning to TRBD1. The sequenced sample was PBMCs. This clonotype was sampled from a man between 45 and 60 years old in good health and CMV-seropositive. CDR3 nucleotides: TGTGCCAGCAGCTTCAGGGGGCGCACAGATACGCAGTATTTT. Translated, it gives CASSFRGRTDTQYF.